The clone carrying this TCR beta chain was recorded many times. Its antigen is as yet unknown. Building of the TCR beta libraries involved iRepertoire HTBI primers and Arm-PCR of CDR3 regions. TCRdb passed the multiplex PCR reads through MiXCR, listing each CDR3 protein once. The sample has under 300,000 distinct CDR3 sequences, roughly a fifth seen once. Regarding time point: newly diagnosed GD, antithyroid drugs for less than 3 months. From RNA extracted from PBMCs, the TCR library was made. This specimen comes from a study of regulatory T cells in long-lasting Graves disease. Study in general: The study enrolled newly diagnosed Graves' patients on antithyroid drugs under 3 months. General observations from the study: TRBV28, TRBJ1-2 and TRBJ2-5 emerged as the favored segments in persistent disease.

V dropped 3 bases and J dropped 2 bases, with 21 bases sitting between them. The CDR3 consists of 18 residues. CDR1 and CDR2 (germline): MNHGY, SVAAGI. This receptor was obtained from a female donor with Graves disease. This chain connects TRBV6-9 to TRBJ2-3; D may correspond to TRBD1 or TRBD2 (5 bases each). Sequencing was performed on peripheral blood mononuclear cells (PBMCs), taken at new diagnosis, from a patient treated with antithyroid drugs. The chain's CDR3 is CASSYTAVRGGPTDTQYF. DNA for the CDR3: TGTGCCAGCAGTTACACAGCGGTTCGGGGCGGCCCCACAGATACGCAGTATTTT.